The sequence of this T cell receptor (beta chain) was determined in a study of blood T cells in healthy people across ages. Study information: Template switching captured about one barcoded beta molecule per two T cells. Points from the study as a whole: Older age coincided with a roughly linear decline in TCR beta diversity per million T cells. It was the long-lived donors that had more naive CD4+ cells and higher diversity than aged donors.

Each of the donors had roughly 9.3 milliliters of peripheral blood drawn into EDTA-treated Vacutainer tubes. Combining a sample-barcoded 5' primer with a J-beta primer mix, a second PCR ran for 7 to 11 cycles. TCRdb itself ran the 5' RACE reads through MiXCR, one entry per CDR3 protein. The data show roughly 830,000 distinct CDR3 sequences, around 68% seen once. Germline values: CDR1 LGHNA, CDR2 YNFKEQ. The ends lost 2 bases at V and 10 bases at J; junction bases unmatched: 2. The CDR3 spans 12 residues. Worth noting for this clonotype: Its antigen remains unknown.

This receptor was identified in a man under 40 in good health. This chain connects TRBV4-2 to TRBJ2-1, with 7 bases that match TRBD2. The sample was blood. Written as DNA, the CDR3 is TGTGCCAGCAGCCAACTAGCGGAGGAGCAGTTCTTC. This translates into CASSQLAEEQFF.